This T cell receptor (beta chain) originates from a study of cytomegalovirus exposure and HLA in healthy donors. With 60 Vbeta and 13 Jbeta primers, the PCR was carried out. The table came from immunoSEQ multiplex PCR; TCRdb's copy has only in-frame clones and leaves some out. Of 150,000 to 200,000 clones listed, about 76% are singletons. The CDR3 runs 13 residues. Germline-derived CDR1 and CDR2 are SEHNR and FQNEAQ (reference sequence). Trimming took off 4 bases at V and 5 bases at J, with 11 bases between the two ends. This clonotype was obtained from a male donor in good health and CMV-seropositive. The specimen was PBMCs. The chain has TRBV7-9 and TRBJ2-5, with D possibly matching TRBD1 (6 bases). CDR3 region: CASSSGVGETQYF. CDR3 coding DNA: TGTGCCAGCAGCTCAGGGGTCGGGGAGACCCAGTACTTC.